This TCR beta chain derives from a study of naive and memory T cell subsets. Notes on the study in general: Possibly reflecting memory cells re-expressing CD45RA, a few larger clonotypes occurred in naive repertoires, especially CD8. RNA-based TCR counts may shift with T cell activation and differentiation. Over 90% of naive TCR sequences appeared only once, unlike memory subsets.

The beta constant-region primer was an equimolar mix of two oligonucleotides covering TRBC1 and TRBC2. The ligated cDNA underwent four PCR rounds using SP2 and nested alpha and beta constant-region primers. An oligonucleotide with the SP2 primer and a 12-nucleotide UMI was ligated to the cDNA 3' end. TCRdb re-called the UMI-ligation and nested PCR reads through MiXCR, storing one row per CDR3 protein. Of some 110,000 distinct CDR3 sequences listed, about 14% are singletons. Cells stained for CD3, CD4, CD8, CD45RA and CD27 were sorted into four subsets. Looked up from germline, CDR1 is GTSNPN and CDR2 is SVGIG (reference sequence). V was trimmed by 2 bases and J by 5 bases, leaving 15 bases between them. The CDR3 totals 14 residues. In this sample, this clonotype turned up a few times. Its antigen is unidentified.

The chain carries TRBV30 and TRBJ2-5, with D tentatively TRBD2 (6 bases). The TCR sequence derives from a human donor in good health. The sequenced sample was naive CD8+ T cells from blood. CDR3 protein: CAWSRLLARETQYF. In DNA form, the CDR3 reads TGTGCCTGGAGTAGGTTACTAGCTAGGGAGACCCAGTACTTC. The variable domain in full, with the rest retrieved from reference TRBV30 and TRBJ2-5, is SQTIHQWPATLVQPVGSPLSLECTVEGTSNPNLYWYRQAAGRGLQLLFYSVGIGQISSEVPQNLSASRPQDRQFILSSKKLLLSDSGFYLCAWSRLLARETQYFGPGTRLLVL.